The following is a T cell receptor (beta chain) sequence with its context. Its antigen is not identified. Amplification used 60 Vbeta primers and 13 Jbeta primers. This table comes from immunoSEQ multiplex PCR, and its TCRdb copy is limited to in-frame clones, with some not included. This table holds some 130,000 clones, around 77% found once. Losses at the gene ends were 9 bases for V and 0 bases for J; bases not matched to a gene: 6. The germline V gene has CDR1 SNHLY and CDR2 FYNNEI. This CDR3 is built from 14 residues. This sample is drawn from a study of cytomegalovirus exposure and HLA in healthy donors. Whole-study results and caveats: Highly shared sequence variants in one cluster were likely a sequencing artifact. Later analysis identified a missense DCLRE1C variant that was linked to TCR beta V- and J-gene trimming.

The sequencing sample was made of PBMCs. The TCR originated in a man aged 25 to 40 in good health and CMV-seronegative. The chain links TRBV2 to TRBJ2-3, with TRBD2 matching 7 bases. CDR3 protein: CASSSGTSTDTQYF. In nucleotides, the CDR3 is TGTGCCAGTTCCAGCGGGACTAGCACAGATACGCAGTATTTT.